The sequence of this TCR beta chain was determined in a study of vaccination effects on CD4 cells after COVID-19. Study in general: Antigen-specific CD4+ T cells were expanded (with viral peptide pools) by the ViraFEST assay ahead of sequencing.

Regarding this clone: Its specificity is unknown.

This CDR3 has 18 residues. Trimming shortened V by 2 bases and J by 1 base, and 19 bases separated the two germline ends. Germline loops: CDR1 KGHDR, CDR2 SFDVKD. With more than 9 days of culture completed, CD4+ T cells were isolated. A half-volume exchange with IL-2 medium occurred on days 3 and 7. Broader study findings: Substantial clonal contraction characterized both infection- and vaccine-induced clones late after vaccination. From healthy vaccinees, only 1 of 255 vaccine-induced clones also reacted to common cold coronaviruses.

Sequencing used immunoSEQ multiplex PCR; TCRdb keeps in-frame clones, though not all of them. The sample holds 70,000 to 85,000 clones, roughly four fifths seen once. Material: CD4+ T cells from PBMCs cultured without peptide, obtained before COVID-19 vaccination. This clonotype originated in a human donor who received a COVID-19 vaccine. This sequence joins TRBV24-1 and TRBJ2-5; the D gene is possibly TRBD1 (6 bases). CDR3 sequence: CATSDSGTKKSGQETQYF. The CDR3 coding sequence is TGTGCCACCAGTGATTCCGGGACAAAGAAATCGGGCCAAGAGACCCAGTACTTC.